What follows are 17 T cell receptor beta chains derived from one specimen sequenced in a study of PD-L1 blockade in urothelial cancer. The protocol was immunoSEQ multiplex PCR, while the TCRdb copy is restricted to in-frame clones and leaves out a portion. The sample yields just over 50,000 clones, about 80% seen once. Here the sequenced sample was PBMCs, taken around atezolizumab (anti-PD-L1) treatment. The source is a man between 65 and 85 years old with urothelial cancer.

This clone was seen only once. The V call is TRBV5-6, the J call TRBJ1-1; perhaps TRBD1 as D (6 bases). Per germline, CDR1 SGHDT and CDR2 YYEEEE. The CDR3 is made up of 14 amino acids. V was clipped by 4 bases and J by 3 bases, with 13 bases between them. CDR3 amino acids: CASSVTGRDTEAFF. DNA of the CDR3: TGTGCCAGCAGCGTCACAGGGAGAGACACTGAAGCTTTCTTT.

The rearrangement uses TRBV19 and TRBJ2-7; TRBD2 matches at 7 bases. The CDR3 consists of 14 residues. CDR1 and CDR2 from the germline V gene are LNHDA and SQIVND (reference sequence). The V and J ends lost 4 bases and 3 bases, in that order; junction bases with no gene match: 6. The CDR3 coding sequence is TGTGCCAGTAGTAGGAGGGCTAGCGGCTACGAGCAGTACTTC. Protein: CASSRRASGYEQYF.

This chain connects TRBV28 to TRBJ2-1, with D possibly being TRBD2 (5 bases). The ends were cut back, 5 bases at V and 0 bases at J, with 8 bases in the middle. Germline V lookup: CDR1 MDHEN, CDR2 SYDVKM. The CDR3 runs to 14 residues. CDR3 region: CASSRLASYNEQFF. CDR3 sequence (DNA): TGTGCCAGCAGTCGGCTAGCCTCCTACAATGAGCAGTTCTTC.

The chain recombines TRBV7-2 with TRBJ2-3, with TRBD1 identical over 11 bases. Germline CDR1 SGHTA, CDR2 FQGNSA. Trimming removed 1 base from V and 4 bases from J; junction bases left unmatched: 4. The CDR3 has 16 residues. The CDR3 protein is CASSLVGTGGADTQYF. The CDR3 coding sequence is TGTGCCAGCAGCTTAGTTGGGACAGGGGGGGCAGATACGCAGTATTTT.

The rearrangement links TRBV9 to TRBJ2-1; tentatively, D is TRBD2 (6 bases). Germline V gives CDR1 SGDLS, CDR2 YYNGEE. The V gene lost 3 bases and the J gene lost 7 bases, with 8 bases spanning the gap. The CDR3 is made up of 12 amino acids. This CDR3 reads CASSGDSNEQFF. CDR3 DNA sequence: TGTGCCAGCAGCGGGGACTCGAATGAGCAGTTCTTC.

This chain links TRBV11-3 with TRBJ2-3; a possible D gene is TRBD2 (7 bases). V lost 5 bases, J lost 5 bases, and 23 bases lay in between. The CDR3 runs to 17 residues. Germline V gene sequence: CDR1 SGHNT, CDR2 YENEEA. The CDR3 DNA follows: TGTGCCAGCAGCCGACGAGCGAGGGAGGGGGGCGGAGATACGCAGTATTTT. Amino acids: CASSRRAREGGGDTQYF.

In its sample, this clone was seen once. The gene calls are TRBV2 and TRBJ1-1, with D possibly being TRBD1 (6 bases). This CDR3 contains 14 residues. Germline CDR1 SNHLY, CDR2 FYNNEI. V dropped 7 bases and J dropped 3 bases, with 15 bases sitting between them. The CDR3 DNA reads TGTGCCAGCACCGTACAGGGCCGGGACACTGAAGCTTTCTTT. It specifies CASTVQGRDTEAFF.

The chain is built from TRBV4-1 and TRBJ2-7, with 10 bases identical to TRBD2. Germline V lookup: CDR1 MGHRA, CDR2 YSYEKL. Trimming took 2 bases from V and 5 from J; bases not matched to a gene: 9. The CDR3 extends over 16 amino acids. The CDR3 loop reads CASSQRGAGGGNEQYF. The CDR3 DNA reads TGCGCCAGCAGCCAAAGGGGAGCGGGGGGGGGAAACGAGCAGTACTTC.

The rearrangement joins TRBV7-9 to TRBJ2-1, with TRBD2 matching over 10 bases. V was pared by 2 bases and J by 1 base, with 2 bases of the junction left unmatched. The CDR3 length is 16 residues. Germline CDR1 is SEHNR and CDR2 is FQNEAQ (reference sequence). CDR3 bases: TGTGCCAGCAGCTTAAGGACTAGCGGATCCTACAATGAGCAGTTCTTC. Translated: CASSLRTSGSYNEQFF.

This clone showed up just once. The chain joins TRBV7-8 to TRBJ2-5; 13 bases are shared with TRBD2. Per the germline V gene, CDR1 is SGHVS and CDR2 is FQNEAQ. This CDR3 spans 18 amino acids. V lost 4 bases, J lost 5 bases, and 13 bases stayed unmatched. Here the CDR3 reads CASSSFTKGTSGEETQYF. CDR3 DNA sequence: TGTGCCAGCAGCTCGTTTACGAAAGGGACTAGCGGGGAGGAGACCCAGTACTTC.

This chain uses TRBV6-6 with TRBJ2-2; D is perhaps TRBD1 (6 bases). Germline V gene data show CDR1 as MNHNY and CDR2 as SVGAGI (reference sequence). V dropped 4 bases and J dropped 1 base, with 7 bases sitting between them. There are 14 residues in the CDR3. The CDR3 DNA reads TGTGCCAGCAGTTCGACAGGGAACACCGGGGAGCTGTTTTTT. Protein sequence: CASSSTGNTGELFF.

The rearrangement uses TRBV27 and TRBJ1-2; 10 bases line up with TRBD1. There are 17 residues in the CDR3. Germline V gives CDR1 MNHEY, CDR2 SMNVEV (reference sequence). V gave up 3 bases and J gave up 4 bases; unmatched junction bases: 11. This CDR3 reads CASSLTGGEAASYGYTF. DNA for the CDR3: TGTGCCAGCAGTTTGACAGGGGGCGAGGCCGCAAGCTATGGCTACACCTTC.

The rearrangement joins TRBV19 to TRBJ2-7, with 10 nucleotides matching TRBD2. The CDR3 has 15 amino acids. Germline V gene lookup returns CDR1 LNHDA and CDR2 SQIVND (reference sequence). V shed 3 bases, J shed 2 bases, and the junction held 4 bases outside the gene matches. As DNA, the CDR3 is TGTGCCAGTAGTATGGTAGCGGGGGGTACCTACGAGCAGTACTTC. Protein product: CASSMVAGGTYEQYF.

This chain joins TRBV18 and TRBJ1-2, with D maybe TRBD1 (6 bases). CDR3 length: 13 residues. CDR1 and CDR2 (germline): KGHSH, LQKENI. V was shortened by 2 bases and J by 6 bases, with 10 bases between the two germline ends. CDR3 bases: TGTGCCAGCTCACCAGACAGGCAGGATGGCTACACCTTC. It is translated as CASSPDRQDGYTF.

This clone was observed once. The V call is TRBV19, the J call TRBJ1-4; D perhaps matches TRBD1 (6 bases). V was trimmed by 5 bases and J by 4 bases, leaving 14 bases between them. Germline V lookup: CDR1 LNHDA, CDR2 SQIVND (reference sequence). The CDR3 consists of 15 residues. The CDR3 protein is CASSSPDRFNEKLFF. The DNA of the CDR3 is TGTGCCAGTAGTTCCCCGGACAGATTTAATGAAAAACTGTTTTTT.

The J gene is TRBJ2-4, the V gene TRBV18; 7 bases fit TRBD2. Germline V CDR1 and CDR2: KGHSH, LQKENI. The CDR3 is 12 amino acids. V gave up 10 bases and J gave up 9 bases; unmatched junction bases: 9. As DNA, the CDR3 is TGTGCCACCACAGGAGGGGAGGGCATTCAGTACTTC. This sequence encodes CATTGGEGIQYF.

The rearrangement joins TRBV27 to TRBJ1-3; 9 nucleotides agree with TRBD1. The CDR3 totals 17 residues. The J segment lost 0 bases and the V segment lost 6 bases, leaving 9 bases of the junction unmatched. Per germline, CDR1 MNHEY and CDR2 SMNVEV (reference sequence). The CDR3 region is CASRQTGGRASGNTIYF. CDR3 sequence (DNA): TGTGCCAGCAGACAAACAGGGGGCAGAGCCTCTGGAAACACCATATATTTT.